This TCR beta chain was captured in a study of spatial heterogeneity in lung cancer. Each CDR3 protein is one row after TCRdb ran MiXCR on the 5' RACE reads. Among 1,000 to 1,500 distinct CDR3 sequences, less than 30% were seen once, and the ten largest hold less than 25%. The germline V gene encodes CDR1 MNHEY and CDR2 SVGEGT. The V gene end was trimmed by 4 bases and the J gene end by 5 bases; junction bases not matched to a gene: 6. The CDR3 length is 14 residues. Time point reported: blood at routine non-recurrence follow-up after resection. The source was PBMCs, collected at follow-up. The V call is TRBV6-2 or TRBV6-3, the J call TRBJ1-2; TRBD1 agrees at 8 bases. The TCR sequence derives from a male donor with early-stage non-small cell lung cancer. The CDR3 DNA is TGTGCCAGCAGTTCGGCAGGGGGCCGGTATGGCTACACCTTC. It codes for CASSSAGGRYGYTF.